A selection of T cell receptor beta chains follows, all from one sample in a study of TIL therapy for anti-PD-1-resistant metastatic lung cancer. Using immunoSEQ multiplex PCR, the repertoire was profiled, and TCRdb retains in-frame clones only, with some absent. Of fewer than 60,000 clones listed, 65% to 90% were seen once; the top ten hold about 5%. Sequencing was performed on blood, taken at baseline. The receptors were gathered from a person aged 25-85 years with non-small cell lung cancer. Each CDR3 is given with its conserved first and last residue. The order of the fields is J gene, clone size, D gene, V gene, CDR3 protein, CDR3 DNA. The D gene is left open where the match is weak. A row's size may be missing; if present it is once, few, many or a size class.

TRBJ2-7	.	.	TRBV7-9	CASRSNSVWEQYF	TGTGCCAGCAGGTCTAATTCGGTCTGGGAGCAGTACTTC
TRBJ2-2	.	.	TRBV4-2	CASSQDRDGPNTGELFF	TGTGCCAGCAGCCAAGATCGTGACGGACCGAACACCGGGGAGCTGTTTTTT
TRBJ2-7	.	TRBD1	TRBV6-2/TRBV6-3	CASSYGQGAYEQYF	TGTGCCAGCAGTTACGGACAGGGGGCGTACGAGCAGTACTTC
TRBJ2-1	.	.	TRBV7-8	CASSLVGEQFF	TGTGCCAGCAGCTTAGTGGGGGAGCAGTTCTTC
TRBJ1-4	.	TRBD1	TRBV11-2	CASSPSPYRGLGEKLFF	TGTGCCAGCAGCCCCTCTCCCTACAGGGGGCTTGGTGAAAAACTGTTTTTT
TRBJ1-2	few	TRBD1	TRBV28	CASSESPGQGFGYTF	TGTGCCAGCAGCGAATCTCCGGGACAGGGGTTTGGCTACACCTTC
TRBJ1-2	few	.	TRBV4-2	CASSPSAGVVSGYTF	TGTGCCAGCAGCCCATCCGCAGGGGTGGTATCGGGCTACACCTTC
TRBJ2-2	once	TRBD2	TRBV29-1	CSAGLAGETGELFF	TGCAGCGCTGGGCTAGCGGGAGAGACCGGGGAGCTGTTTTTT
TRBJ1-1	.	.	TRBV20-1	CSASFFRKDTEAFF	TGCAGTGCTAGTTTTTTCAGGAAGGACACTGAAGCTTTCTTT
TRBJ2-7	.	.	TRBV29-1	CSVGGLSSYEQYF	TGCAGCGTGGGCGGGCTAAGCTCCTACGAGCAGTACTTC
TRBJ2-7	.	.	TRBV5-1	CASSFRGSDEQYF	TGCGCCAGCAGCTTTAGGGGATCTGACGAGCAGTACTTC
TRBJ1-6	.	.	TRBV25-1	CASSELVGSPLHF	TGTGCCAGCAGTGAACTAGTGGGGTCACCCCTCCACTTT
TRBJ2-1	.	TRBD2	TRBV2	CASSGLAGHYNEQFF	TGTGCCAGCAGTGGACTAGCGGGACACTACAATGAGCAGTTCTTC
TRBJ2-2	.	.	TRBV2	CASSEAGWDTGELFF	TGTGCCAGCAGTGAGGCGGGGTGGGACACCGGGGAGCTGTTTTTT
TRBJ2-7	medium-sized	TRBD1	TRBV6-5	CASSWGQSYEQYF	TGTGCCAGCAGTTGGGGACAGTCCTACGAGCAGTACTTC
TRBJ2-3	.	TRBD2	TRBV5-4	CASSALAGQPDTQYF	TGTGCCAGCAGCGCCTTAGCGGGACAACCAGATACGCAGTATTTT
TRBJ1-2	.	.	TRBV3-1/TRBV3-2	CASSPDTISYGYTF	TGTGCCAGCAGCCCGGACACAATCTCCTATGGCTACACCTTC
TRBJ2-7	.	TRBD1	TRBV11-2	CASSRQGQGAYEQYF	TGTGCCAGCAGCCGACAGGGACAGGGGGCCTACGAGCAGTACTTC
TRBJ1-5	.	TRBD1	TRBV24-1	CATGDRGFGQPQHF	TGTGCCACCGGGGACAGGGGGTTTGGTCAGCCCCAGCATTTT
TRBJ1-3	.	TRBD1	TRBV7-6	CASSSTGATVYF	TGTGCCAGCAGCTCCACAGGGGCTACAGTATATTTT
TRBJ2-3	.	TRBD2	TRBV7-2	CASSFREGRIDTQYF	TGTGCCAGCAGCTTCCGGGAGGGCCGAATAGATACGCAGTATTTT
TRBJ2-5	.	TRBD1	TRBV2	CASSNTGQGRETQYF	TGTGCCAGCAGTAACACTGGACAGGGGCGAGAGACCCAGTACTTC
TRBJ2-7	few	.	TRBV19	CASSKVGYEQYF	TGTGCCAGTAGTAAGGTAGGGTACGAGCAGTACTTC
TRBJ1-1	.	TRBD1	TRBV7-8	CASSDPTGGTLWAFF	TGCGCCAGCAGCGACCCGACAGGGGGTACTCTGTGGGCTTTCTTT
TRBJ2-7	.	.	TRBV6-5	CASSYRGAYEQYF	TGTGCCAGCAGTTACAGGGGGGCCTACGAGCAGTACTTC
TRBJ2-3	.	.	TRBV3-1/TRBV3-2	CASTLGNHDSTDTQYF	TGTGCCAGCACCCTAGGCAATCACGATTCCACAGATACGCAGTATTTT